This T cell receptor (beta chain) came from a study of cytomegalovirus exposure and HLA in healthy donors. For the study at large: About 200 million T cells yielded roughly 120 million unique TCR beta sequences in earlier analysis.

The PCR ran on 60 Vbeta and 13 Jbeta primers. Here immunoSEQ multiplex PCR was the method, and the copy in TCRdb shows in-frame clones only, minus some. The top ten hold about 7% of the sample, which has approximately 120,000 clones, approximately 89% seen once. Study outcomes and limitations: Exclusion as indistinguishable affected some V segments, including TRBV6-2 and TRBV6-3.

The CDR3 length is 14 residues. Germline CDR1 and CDR2: SEHNR and FQNEAQ (reference sequence). V was cut by 4 bases and J by 2 bases, with 12 bases left in between. Points on this clone: As yet, its antigen is unknown.

This receptor was identified in a woman in her 30s in good health and CMV-seropositive. V and J are TRBV7-9 and TRBJ2-7; D possibly corresponds to TRBD2 (5 bases). The sample was PBMCs. CDR3 amino acids: CASSSPLVAYEQYF. Written as DNA, the CDR3 is TGTGCCAGCAGCTCCCCACTAGTGGCCTACGAGCAGTACTTC.